The clone carrying this T cell receptor beta chain was recorded a few times. Antigen unknown. CDR3 length: 17 amino acids. Trimming took 2 bases from V and 4 from J, leaving 15 bases between them. CDR1 is MNHEY and CDR2 is SMNVEV in the germline V gene (reference sequence). The sequenced template was cDNA made from the entire isolated RNA. Sequenced by immunoSEQ multiplex PCR; TCRdb stores in-frame clones only, minus some. The table has some 410,000 clones, approximately 13% seen once. This sample stems from a study of beta chain features in type 1 diabetes. Findings and limits, study-wide: In comparison with healthy donors, patients had naive, central memory and Treg TCRB repertoires that appeared more similar. When VDJ junctions were examined, type 1 diabetes patients showed fewer insertions and more deletions.

Input material: naive CD4+ T cells from blood. The sequence was collected from a man aged 25 to 40 in good health. The chain joins TRBV27 to TRBJ2-6; no definite D call. CDR3 in amino acids: CASSLRAGQRGANVLTF. CDR3 coding DNA: TGTGCCAGCAGTTTAAGGGCAGGTCAGAGAGGGGCCAACGTCCTGACTTTC.